This T cell receptor (beta chain) comes out of a study of blood T cell repertoires in COVID-19. Overall study: Some COVID-19 samples were acute and others convalescent; all came from the United States, Italy and Spain. Sample material is recorded as cDNA or gDNA derived from T cells, B-cell-depleted T cells, or PBMCs.

V was pared by 4 bases and J by 4 bases, with 8 bases of the junction left unmatched. The germline V gene has CDR1 MGHRA and CDR2 YSYEKL. The CDR3 is 16 amino acids. The protocol was immunoSEQ multiplex PCR, while the TCRdb copy is restricted to in-frame clones and leaves out a portion. The data show roughly 160,000 clones, about 85% seen once. The sample was PBMCs or T cells enriched from blood (not recorded which). This sequence was found in a woman between 40 and 55 years old with acute COVID-19. J is TRBJ2-7 and V is TRBV4-1; TRBD2 matches at 12 bases. The CDR3 sequence: CASSPQPTSGSYEQYF. DNA of the CDR3: TGCGCCAGCAGCCCTCAACCGACTAGCGGGAGTTACGAGCAGTACTTC.